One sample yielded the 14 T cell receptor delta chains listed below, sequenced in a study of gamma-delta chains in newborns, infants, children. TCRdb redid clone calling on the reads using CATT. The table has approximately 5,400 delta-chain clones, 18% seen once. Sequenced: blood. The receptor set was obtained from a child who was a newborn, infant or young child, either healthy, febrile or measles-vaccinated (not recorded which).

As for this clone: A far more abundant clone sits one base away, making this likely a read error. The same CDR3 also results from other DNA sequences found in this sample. The CDR3 bases are TGTGCCTGTGACATTCTGGGGGATACAGCACAACTCTTCTTT. It specifies CACDILGDTAQLFF. The V gene is TRDV2, the J gene TRDJ2; 9 nucleotides match TRDD3. The CDR3 has 14 amino acids. V was pared by 2 bases and J by 5 bases, with 2 bases of the junction left unmatched. Germline V gives CDR1 GEAIGNYY, CDR2 EKD.

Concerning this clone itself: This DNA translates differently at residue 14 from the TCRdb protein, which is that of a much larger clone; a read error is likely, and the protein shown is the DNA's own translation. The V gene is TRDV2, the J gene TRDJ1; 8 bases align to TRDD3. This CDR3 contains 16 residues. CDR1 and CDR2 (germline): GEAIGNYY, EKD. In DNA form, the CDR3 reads TGTGCCTGTGACAAACTGGGGGCCTACGAGTCGGATAAACCCATCTTT. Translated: CACDKLGAYESDKPIF.

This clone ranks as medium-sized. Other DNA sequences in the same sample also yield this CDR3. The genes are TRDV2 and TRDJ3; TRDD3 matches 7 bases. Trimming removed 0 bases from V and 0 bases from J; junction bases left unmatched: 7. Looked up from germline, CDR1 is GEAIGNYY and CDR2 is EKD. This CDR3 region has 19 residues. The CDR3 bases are TGTGCCTGTGACACCGCTGGGGGTCCGAGCTCCTGGGACACCCGACAGATGTTTTTC. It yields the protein CACDTAGGPSSWDTRQMFF.

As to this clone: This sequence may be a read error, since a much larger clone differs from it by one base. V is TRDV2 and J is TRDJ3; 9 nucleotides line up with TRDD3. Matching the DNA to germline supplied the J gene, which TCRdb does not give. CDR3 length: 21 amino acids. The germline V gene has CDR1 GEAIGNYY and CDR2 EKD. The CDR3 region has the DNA TGTGCCTGTGACACCGCGGGGGGATACCCGATGGGATCCTGGGACACCCGAAAGATGTTTTTC. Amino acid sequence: CACDTAGGYPMGSWDTRKMFF.

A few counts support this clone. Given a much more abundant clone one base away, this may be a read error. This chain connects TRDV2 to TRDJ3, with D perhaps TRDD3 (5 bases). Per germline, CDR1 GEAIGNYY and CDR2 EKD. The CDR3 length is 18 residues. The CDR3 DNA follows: TGTGCCTGTGACACCGGGGGCTCTAGCTCCCGGGACACCCGACAGATGTTTTTC. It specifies CACDTGGSSSRDTRQMFF.

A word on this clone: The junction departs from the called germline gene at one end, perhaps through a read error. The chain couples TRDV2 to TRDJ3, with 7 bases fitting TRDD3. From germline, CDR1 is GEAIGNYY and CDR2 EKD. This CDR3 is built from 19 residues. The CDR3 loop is CACDGIGDKGSWDTRQVFF. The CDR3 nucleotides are TGTGCCTGTGACGGTATAGGGGATAAAGGCTCCTGGGACACCCGACAGGTGTTTTTC.

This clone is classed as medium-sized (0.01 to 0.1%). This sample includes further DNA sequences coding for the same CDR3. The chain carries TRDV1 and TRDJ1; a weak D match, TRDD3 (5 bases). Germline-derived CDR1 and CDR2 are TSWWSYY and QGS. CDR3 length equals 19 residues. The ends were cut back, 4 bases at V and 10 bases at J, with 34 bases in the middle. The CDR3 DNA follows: TGTGCTCTTGGGGGTACAGGAGGGGGTCCGGGCAAGGTACGACAAAGACTCATCTTT. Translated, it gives CALGGTGGGPGKVRQRLIF.

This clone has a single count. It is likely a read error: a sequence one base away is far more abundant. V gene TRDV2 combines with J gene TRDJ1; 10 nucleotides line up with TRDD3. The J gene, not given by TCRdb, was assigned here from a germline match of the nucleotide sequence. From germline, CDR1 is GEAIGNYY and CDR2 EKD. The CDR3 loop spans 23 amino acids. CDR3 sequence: CACDTGSLTGGSTVPGYTDKLIF. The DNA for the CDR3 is TGTGCCTGCGACACCGGGTCCCTCACTGGGGGATCTACCGTACCAGGGTACACCGATAAACTCATCTTT.

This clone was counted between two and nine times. The CDR3 DNA follows: TGTGCTCTTGGGGAAGTCGGGATTCCCTTCCTACCCCTGTACTGGGGGATACGAAGGACCGATAAACTCATCTTT. This sequence encodes CALGEVGIPFLPLYWGIRRTDKLIF. This chain joins TRDV1 and TRDJ1; 13 positions agree with TRDD3. The germline CDR1 and CDR2 sequences are TSWWSYY and QGS. This CDR3 is 25 amino acids long. Trimming cost V 2 bases and J 2 bases; bases outside gene matches: 29.

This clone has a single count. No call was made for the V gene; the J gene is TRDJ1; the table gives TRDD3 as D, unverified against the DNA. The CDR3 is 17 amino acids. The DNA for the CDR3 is TGTGCCTGTGACACCGTACTGGGGCCCGCCTTCACCGCTAAACTCATCTTT. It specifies CACDTVLGPAFTAKLIF.

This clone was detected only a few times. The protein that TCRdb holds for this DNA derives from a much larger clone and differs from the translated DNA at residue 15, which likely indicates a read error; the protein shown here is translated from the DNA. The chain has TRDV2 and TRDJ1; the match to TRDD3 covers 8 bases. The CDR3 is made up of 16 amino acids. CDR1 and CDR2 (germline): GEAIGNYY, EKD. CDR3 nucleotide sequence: TGTGCCTGTGACACAATCGCCTCTACTGGGGGCGATAAACTCACCTTT. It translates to CACDTIASTGGDKLTF.

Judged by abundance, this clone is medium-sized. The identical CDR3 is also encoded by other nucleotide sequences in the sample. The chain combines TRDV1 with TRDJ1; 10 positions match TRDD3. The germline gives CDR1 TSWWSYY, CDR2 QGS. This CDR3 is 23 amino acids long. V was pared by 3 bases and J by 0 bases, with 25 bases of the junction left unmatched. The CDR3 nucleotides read TGTGCTCTTGGGGACTCCGGCAGAGGTGGGGGATACTTACACCCAATGTACACCGATAAACTCATCTTT. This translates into CALGDSGRGGGYLHPMYTDKLIF.

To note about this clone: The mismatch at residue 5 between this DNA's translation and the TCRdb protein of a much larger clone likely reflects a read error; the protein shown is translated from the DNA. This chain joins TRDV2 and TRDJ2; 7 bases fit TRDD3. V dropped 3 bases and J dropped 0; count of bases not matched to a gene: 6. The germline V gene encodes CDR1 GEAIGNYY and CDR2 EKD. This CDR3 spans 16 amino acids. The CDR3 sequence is CACDAVGDPLTAQLFF. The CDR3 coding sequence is TGTGCCTGTGACGCCGTGGGGGACCCTTTGACAGCACAACTCTTCTTT.

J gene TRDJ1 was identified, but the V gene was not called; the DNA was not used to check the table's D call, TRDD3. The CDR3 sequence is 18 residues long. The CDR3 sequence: CACDALIGCTSYTDKLIF. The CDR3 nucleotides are TGTGCCTGTGACGCTCTTATTGGGTGCACGTCGTACACCGATAAACTCATCTTT.